Shown below are 19 T cell receptor beta chains from a single sample sequenced in a study of beta chain features in type 1 diabetes. The authors reverse transcribed all of the isolated RNA, so sequencing captured expressed TCRB transcripts. Repertoires were generated with immunoSEQ multiplex PCR, while TCRdb's copy carries only in-frame clones and drops some. The profile shows hundreds of thousands of clones, roughly 9.6% of them singletons. Sequenced: naive CD4+ T cells from blood. These TCRs come from a woman in her thirties in good health.

This clone was recorded a few times. The chain links TRBV7-3 to TRBJ2-1, with no clear D. The CDR3 sequence is 13 residues long. The germline CDR1 and CDR2 sequences are SGHTA and FQGTGA. Trimming removed 4 bases from V and 5 bases from J, with 9 bases in between. CDR3 residues: CASSSLRDNEQFF. The CDR3 bases are TGTGCCAGCAGCTCCCTACGCGACAATGAGCAGTTCTTC.

In this sample, this clone turned up a few times. The chain couples TRBV6-5 to TRBJ2-7; no clear D gene. Between the trimmed V and J ends, which lost 8 bases and 5 bases, there was a span of 16 bases. The CDR3 totals 13 residues. Germline values: CDR1 MNHEY, CDR2 SVGAGI. CDR3 region: CASRSSNADEQYF. CDR3 DNA: TGTGCCAGCCGCTCTTCGAATGCGGACGAGCAGTACTTC.

This rearrangement joins TRBV28 to TRBJ2-5; 7 positions match TRBD1. The trim removed 10 bases at V and 4 bases at J, leaving 9 bases unmatched. Germline CDR1 is MDHEN and CDR2 is SYDVKM. The CDR3 spans 13 residues. CDR3 sequence (DNA): TGTGCCACGCTACGACAGGGTCGAGAGACCCAGTACTTC. Encoded protein: CATLRQGRETQYF. The full variable domain, its missing parts supplied by reference TRBV28 and TRBJ2-5, is DVKVTQSSRYLVKRTGEKVFLECVQDMDHENMFWYRQDPGLGLRLIYFSYDVKMKEKGDIPEGYSVSREKKERFSLILESASTNQTSMYLCATLRQGRETQYFGPGTRLLVL.

This clone was seen only a few times. The V call is TRBV4-2, the J call TRBJ2-3; TRBD2 might be the D (6 bases). Per germline, CDR1 LGHNA and CDR2 YNFKEQ. The CDR3 is 16 residues long. V was clipped by 4 bases and J by 5 bases, with 19 bases between them. This CDR3 is CASSPGTGQLGDTQYF. CDR3 bases: TGTGCCAGCAGCCCGGGGACTGGCCAACTTGGAGATACGCAGTATTTT.

The rearrangement uses TRBV19 and TRBJ2-2; TRBD2 matches at 11 bases. This CDR3 comprises 13 residues. V dropped 8 bases and J dropped 5; count of bases not matched to a gene: 1. Germline assignment: CDR1 LNHDA and CDR2 SQIVND (reference sequence). The CDR3 spells CASLAGGTGELFF. CDR3 DNA sequence: TGTGCCAGTCTAGCGGGAGGAACCGGGGAGCTGTTTTTT. The variable domain in full, completed from reference TRBV19 and TRBJ2-2, reads DGGITQSPKYLFRKEGQNVTLSCEQNLNHDAMYWYRQDPGQGLRLIYYSQIVNDFQKGDIAEGYSVSREKKESFPLTVTSAQKNPTAFYLCASLAGGTGELFFGEGSRLTVL.

The CDR3 loop is CASMFSRLAGGDNEQFF. CDR3 coding DNA: TGTGCCAGCATGTTTTCGAGACTAGCGGGGGGAGACAATGAGCAGTTCTTC. The rearrangement links TRBV27 to TRBJ2-1, with 13 positions matching TRBD2. V lost 7 bases, J lost 5 bases, and 11 bases stayed unmatched. The CDR3 runs to 17 residues. Germline assignment: CDR1 MNHEY and CDR2 SMNVEV (reference sequence).

The gene calls are TRBV28 and TRBJ2-5; D remains unclear. V was pared by 6 bases and J by 5 bases, with 13 bases between. This CDR3 is 13 amino acids long. Germline V lookup: CDR1 MDHEN, CDR2 SYDVKM. CDR3 DNA sequence: TGTGCCAGCAGGAGCCGGTTCTGGGAGACCCAGTACTTC. Translating gives CASRSRFWETQYF.

This chain joins TRBV28 and TRBJ2-2; D not certain. Germline assignment: CDR1 MDHEN and CDR2 SYDVKM. V was cut by 7 bases and J by 7 bases, with 7 bases left in between. This CDR3 has 11 residues. CDR3 protein: CASTYSGELFF. As DNA, the CDR3 is TGTGCCAGCACATACAGCGGGGAGCTGTTTTTT.

This chain connects TRBV9 to TRBJ2-3; 9 nucleotides align to TRBD1. Germline CDR1 SGDLS, CDR2 YYNGEE. The CDR3 length is 15 residues. Losses at the gene ends were 2 bases for V and 4 bases for J; bases not matched to a gene: 5. Here the CDR3 DNA reads TGTGCCAGCAGCGTTTTACAGGGGGCCGCAGATACGCAGTATTTT. Its protein is CASSVLQGAADTQYF. Using reference TRBV9 and TRBJ2-3 for the parts outside the CDR3, the full variable domain is DSGVTQTPKHLITATGQRVTLRCSPRSGDLSVYWYQQSLDQGLQFLIQYYNGEERAKGNILERFSAQQFPDLHSELNLSSLELGDSALYFCASSVLQGAADTQYFGPGTRLTVL.

The chain combines TRBV18 with TRBJ2-5, with D perhaps matching TRBD2 (5 bases). The CDR3 runs 14 residues. V was pared by 2 bases and J by 4 bases, with 11 bases between. CDR1 and CDR2 (germline): KGHSH, LQKENI. CDR3 protein: CASSPDTSSETQYF. CDR3 DNA: TGTGCCAGCTCACCAGATACTAGTTCAGAGACCCAGTACTTC. The whole variable domain, filled in from reference TRBV18 and TRBJ2-5, reads NAGVMQNPRHLVRRRGQEARLRCSPMKGHSHVYWYRQLPEEGLKFMVYLQKENIIDESGMPKERFSAEFPKEGPSILRIQQVVRGDSAAYFCASSPDTSSETQYFGPGTRLLVL.

The CDR3, as DNA: TGTGCCAGCAGCCAAGTGGGACAGGTCAAGCAAGAGACCCAGTACTTC. This encodes CASSQVGQVKQETQYF. The V and J genes are TRBV4-2 and TRBJ2-5, with 8 bases aligning to TRBD1. Per the germline V gene, CDR1 is LGHNA and CDR2 is YNFKEQ. Unmatched junction bases numbered 6, after V lost 1 base and J lost 2 bases. This CDR3 has 16 residues.

This chain joins TRBV25-1 and TRBJ2-5; weak D call: TRBD1 (7 bases). V lost 8 bases and J 1 base, leaving 11 bases between the germline ends. The CDR3 is made up of 13 amino acids. Germline-derived CDR1 and CDR2 are MGHDK and SYGVNS. CDR3 region: CASRGTVQETQYF. CDR3 coding DNA: TGTGCCAGCCGCGGGACAGTCCAAGAGACCCAGTACTTC.

The V and J genes are TRBV28 and TRBJ2-3; 7 bases are a match to TRBD1. V trimming: 9 bases; J trimming: 4 bases; junction bases outside the gene matches: 7. The CDR3 has 13 amino acids. Germline V gives CDR1 MDHEN, CDR2 SYDVKM. The CDR3 region is CASTIQGSDTQYF. CDR3 nucleotide sequence: TGTGCCAGTACCATACAGGGGTCAGATACGCAGTATTTT.

The V gene is TRBV7-8, the J gene TRBJ2-3; D is undetermined. The CDR3 is 12 residues long. Per the germline V gene, CDR1 is SGHVS and CDR2 is FQNEAQ. Trimming left V 6 bases short and J 4 bases short, with 8 bases between. The CDR3 spells CASRALADTQYF. The CDR3 region has the DNA TGTGCCAGCAGGGCTTTGGCAGATACGCAGTATTTT.

The CDR3 DNA follows: TGTGCCAGTCAAGCGGTACGGGTGGATACGCAGTATTTT. Protein: CASQAVRVDTQYF. V usage is TRBV6-5 and J usage is TRBJ2-3; the D gene is possibly TRBD2 (5 bases). The V end lost 9 bases, the J end lost 6 bases, and 16 bases lay between the germline ends. CDR1 and CDR2 (germline): MNHEY, SVGAGI. The CDR3 loop spans 13 amino acids.

This rearrangement joins TRBV19 to TRBJ1-5; D unresolved. CDR3 size: 15 residues. The germline V gene encodes CDR1 LNHDA and CDR2 SQIVND (reference sequence). V was trimmed by 5 bases and J by 5 bases, leaving 16 bases between them. The CDR3 nucleotides read TGTGCCAGTAGTCCCCGGGAGGGTCGGGATCAGCCCCAGCATTTT. It is translated as CASSPREGRDQPQHF.

The chain has TRBV18 and TRBJ1-4; a weak D match, TRBD1 (5 bases). Trimming stripped 3 bases from V and 4 bases from J, with 12 bases between. CDR1 and CDR2 (germline): KGHSH, LQKENI. The CDR3 extends over 15 amino acids. DNA for the CDR3: TGTGCCAGCTCACCGGCGGGGCCGGGTAATGAAAAACTGTTTTTT. Its translation: CASSPAGPGNEKLFF.

The chain joins TRBV6-5 to TRBJ1-2; 7 bases are shared with TRBD1. Germline V gene data show CDR1 as MNHEY and CDR2 as SVGAGI. This CDR3 has 15 amino acids. With V trimmed by 4 bases and J by 6 bases, 11 bases remained unmatched. The chain's CDR3 is CASSSQGLRGDGYTF. The CDR3 coding sequence is TGTGCCAGCAGTTCACAGGGGCTGCGAGGGGATGGCTACACCTTC.

The V gene is TRBV7-2, the J gene TRBJ2-3; 10 positions match TRBD1. This CDR3 region has 16 residues. Germline CDR1 is SGHTA and CDR2 is FQGNSA. With V trimmed by 5 bases and J by 4 bases, 9 bases remained unmatched. CDR3 sequence reads: CASSGRQGASSDTQYF. CDR3 nucleotides: TGTGCCAGCAGCGGGCGACAGGGGGCCTCGTCAGATACGCAGTATTTT.